This T cell receptor beta chain was recovered during a study of T cells in localized non-small cell lung cancer. Overall study results and limits: There were a median around 59 of the top 100 tumor clones appearing in adjacent lung.

In the case of this clone: What it recognizes is unknown.

Germline V CDR1 and CDR2: SGHKS, YYEKEE (reference sequence). The CDR3 totals 14 residues. V shed 4 bases and J 4 bases; nucleotides not matched to a gene: 7. The method was immunoSEQ multiplex PCR; TCRdb's version includes in-frame clones alone and lacks a portion of them. Among 55,000 to 65,000 clones listed, roughly 90% were seen once. The sample consisted of peripheral blood, taken before any cancer treatment. The TCR was taken from a man aged 35 to 69 with stage I squamous cell lung carcinoma. The V call is TRBV5-5, the J call TRBJ1-2; 7 nucleotides align to TRBD1. This CDR3 is CASSPLGQFYGYTF. The CDR3 DNA follows: TGTGCCAGCAGCCCGTTGGGACAGTTCTATGGCTACACCTTC.